This TCR beta chain stems from a study of cytotoxic CD8 clonotypes in ibrutinib-treated CLL. The wider study: Patient counts were 11 relapsed/refractory, more than 14 treatment-naive and fewer than 18 IGHV unmutated. Responses: roughly 25 partial, 2 complete; after median roughly 68 months, about 15 stayed remitted, some 12 progressed.

Concerning this clone itself: No antigen is known for it.

Frozen PBMC stocks contributed approximately 2.1 micrograms of genomic DNA to the TCR beta libraries. There are 16 residues in the CDR3. J gave up 2 bases and V 3 bases, and 5 bases lay outside the gene matches. Germline V gene lookup returns CDR1 SGHVS and CDR2 FNYEAQ. Study-wide results and limits: At the start, clonality exceeded age-matched healthy donors and followed circulating CD8+ T-cell counts.

TCRdb keeps only in-frame clones here, not all; method: immunoSEQ multiplex PCR. This sample has about 160,000 clones, with roughly 88% found just once. J is TRBJ1-5 and V is TRBV7-6, with 9 bases aligning to TRBD1. The TCR comes from a human donor with chronic lymphocytic leukemia. The sequences come from PBMCs, collected at disease progression, from a patient treated with ibrutinib. The DNA of the CDR3 is TGTGCCAGCAGCTTGGGAAGACAGGGGGGCAATCAGCCCCAGCATTTT. Its protein product is CASSLGRQGGNQPQHF.